This T cell receptor beta chain originates from a study of blood T cells in healthy people across ages. Looked up from germline, CDR1 is MDHEN and CDR2 is SYDVKM. V was clipped by 1 base and J by 2 bases; unmatched bases: 8. The CDR3 spans 17 residues. Then a second PCR, running about 6 to 12 cycles, was carried out with a sample-barcoded 5' primer and a J-beta primer mix. Via MiXCR, TCRdb re-called the 5' RACE reads, giving one row per CDR3 protein. Of roughly 680,000 distinct CDR3 sequences listed, approximately 50% are singletons. Input material: blood. The V call is TRBV28, the J call TRBJ2-7; 10 bases agree with TRBD2. This receptor was obtained from a woman aged 60-75 years in good health. CDR3 region: CASSLSLAGDLPYEQYF. DNA of the CDR3: TGTGCCAGCAGTTTATCTCTAGCGGGAGACCTTCCCTACGAGCAGTACTTC.